Below are 3 T cell receptor beta chains sequenced from a single sample in a study of T cell responses to AZD1222 COVID-19 vaccine. Sequencing was performed with immunoSEQ multiplex PCR; in TCRdb, only in-frame clones are kept and a portion is missing. The table lists 150,000 to 200,000 clones, 90% of them singletons. The input for sequencing was peripheral blood, taken 28 days after the second AZD1222 dose. These receptors were obtained from an adult who received the AZD1222 COVID-19 vaccine.

The chain links TRBV7-2 to TRBJ2-7, with a tentative D call TRBD2 (6 bases). This CDR3 has 14 residues. V was pared by 5 bases and J by 6 bases, with 17 bases between. Germline V gives CDR1 SGHTA, CDR2 FQGNSA. The CDR3 DNA reads TGTGCCAGCAGCCCCGGGAGAGGGTCAGCCGAGCAGTACTTC. Translation gives CASSPGRGSAEQYF. The full variable domain, completed using reference TRBV7-2 and TRBJ2-7, is GAGVSQSPSNKVTEKGKDVELRCDPISGHTALYWYRQSLGQGLEFLIYFQGNSAPDKSGLPSDRFSAERTGGSVSTLTIQRTQQEDSAVYLCASSPGRGSAEQYFGPGTRLTVT.

The gene calls are TRBV2 and TRBJ2-7; D not resolved. The length of the CDR3 is 13 residues. CDR1 is SNHLY, CDR2 FYNNEI, per germline. The V end lost 10 bases, the J end lost 5 bases, and 18 bases lay between the germline ends. The CDR3 DNA follows: TGTGCCAAACAAGGCCCTGAGTTGCACGAGCAGTACTTC. Its protein is CAKQGPELHEQYF.

The rearrangement joins TRBV6-5 to TRBJ1-2; D unclear. The CDR3 is 13 residues long. Germline CDR1 reads MNHEY; CDR2 reads SVGAGI. V was clipped by 6 bases and J by 8 bases, with 16 bases between them. CDR3 protein: CASSRSGEGGYTF. CDR3 DNA: TGTGCCAGCAGCCGGAGCGGGGAGGGAGGCTACACCTTC.